This TCR beta chain stems from a study of blood T cell repertoires in COVID-19. Study processing details: From reference gene primer amplification, estimates of nucleated cell counts were derived. This table comes from immunoSEQ multiplex PCR, and its TCRdb copy is limited to in-frame clones, with some not included. The D gene and trimming were derived from the DNA, and the V and J assignments and clone size from that table. The data show roughly 190,000 clones, with around nine tenths seen just once and roughly 6.2% held by the top ten. The V gene's germline CDR1 is SEHNR and CDR2 FQNEAQ (reference sequence). The CDR3 loop spans 14 amino acids. With 5 bases clipped from V and 4 bases from J, the junction kept 8 bases outside the gene matches.

The sequenced sample consisted of peripheral blood. The rearrangement joins TRBV7-9 to TRBJ2-7; 7 positions agree with TRBD2. The TCR was taken from a woman aged 40 to 55 who had recovered from COVID-19. CDR3 sequence: CASSRDKGGYEQYF. CDR3 DNA sequence: TGTGCCAGCAGCCGCGACAAGGGAGGGTACGAGCAGTACTTC.